These 9 T cell receptor beta chains came from one sample sequenced in a study of T cell responses to AZD1222 COVID-19 vaccine. Sequencing was performed with immunoSEQ multiplex PCR; in TCRdb, only in-frame clones are kept and a portion is missing. Found here are about 45,000 clones, around four fifths of them singletons; the top ten hold 15% to 20%. Here the sequenced sample was peripheral blood, taken 28 days after the second AZD1222 dose. The source is an adult who received the AZD1222 COVID-19 vaccine.

J is TRBJ1-2 and V is TRBV19; TRBD1 agrees at 8 bases. The CDR3 runs to 16 residues. From germline, CDR1 is LNHDA and CDR2 SQIVND (reference sequence). V was pared by 7 bases and J by 7 bases, with 17 bases of the junction left unmatched. CDR3: CASTDVGSGQGRGYTF. CDR3 nucleotide sequence: TGTGCCAGTACCGATGTGGGTAGTGGACAGGGCCGTGGCTACACCTTC.

CDR3: CARSYGQGEKDTGELFF. The CDR3 DNA reads TGTGCCAGAAGCTACGGACAGGGGGAAAAGGACACCGGGGAGCTGTTTTTT. The chain has TRBV5-3 and TRBJ2-2; 10 nucleotides match TRBD1. TRBV5-3 is assigned to the ORF class and has an uncertain function. V shed 3 bases and J 3 bases; nucleotides not matched to a gene: 8. The CDR3 has 17 residues.

This clone came up once. V and J are TRBV3-1 (or the pseudogene TRBV3-2) and TRBJ1-1; TRBD1 might be the D (6 bases). The CDR3 covers 15 residues. Trimming removed 5 bases from V and 0 bases from J, with 13 bases in between. Per the germline V gene, CDR1 is LGHDT and CDR2 is YNNKEL (reference sequence). CDR3 amino acids: CASSGSGTLNTEAFF. The CDR3 nucleotides are TGTGCCAGCAGCGGCAGCGGGACACTGAACACTGAAGCTTTCTTT.

This CDR3 reads CASSDLRQPPNYGYTF. Here the CDR3 DNA reads TGTGCCAGCAGTGATTTAAGACAGCCCCCTAACTATGGCTACACCTTC. The gene calls are TRBV6-1 and TRBJ1-2; D might be TRBD1 (5 bases). V was shortened by 3 bases and J by 0 bases, with 14 bases between the two germline ends. The CDR3 has 16 amino acids. Germline V gene data show CDR1 as MNHNS and CDR2 as SASEGT.

The rearrangement links TRBV7-9 to TRBJ1-2, with D unresolved. Per germline, CDR1 SEHNR and CDR2 FQNEAQ (reference sequence). CDR3 length: 15 amino acids. Trimming removed 2 bases at V and 1 base at J, with 11 bases between. The CDR3 DNA sequence: TGTGCCAGCAGCTTACCGATGACGGGTAACTATGGCTACACCTTC. Protein: CASSLPMTGNYGYTF.

The gene calls are TRBV10-1 and TRBJ2-2, with D possibly TRBD1 on 5 matching bases. Germline CDR1 WNHNN, CDR2 SYGVQD (reference sequence). The CDR3 is made up of 12 amino acids. Trimming shortened V by 10 bases and J by 1 base, and 7 bases separated the two germline ends. This CDR3 reads CAIQGNTGELFF. The CDR3 DNA is TGCGCCATCCAGGGGAACACCGGGGAGCTGTTTTTT.

This chain connects TRBV10-1 to TRBJ2-5; 7 positions agree with TRBD1. J lost 2 bases, V lost 5 bases, and 5 bases had no gene match. The CDR3 contains 14 residues. Per the germline V gene, CDR1 is WNHNN and CDR2 is SYGVQD (reference sequence). CDR3 sequence reads: CASSNWDRQETQYF. The CDR3 region has the DNA TGCGCCAGCAGTAATTGGGACAGACAAGAGACCCAGTACTTC.

The rearrangement joins TRBV7-2 to TRBJ1-1; 7 nucleotides agree with TRBD1. Germline V gene data show CDR1 as SGHTA and CDR2 as FQGNSA. V was pared by 1 base and J by 5 bases, with 4 bases of the junction left unmatched. The CDR3 extends over 14 amino acids. The CDR3 protein is CASSLDNRGTEAFF. For the CDR3, the DNA is TGTGCCAGCAGCTTAGACAACAGGGGAACTGAAGCTTTCTTT.

This rearrangement joins TRBV27 to TRBJ2-7; 7 nucleotides match TRBD1. The germline CDR1 and CDR2 sequences are MNHEY and SMNVEV (reference sequence). CDR3 length equals 13 residues. Trimming cost V 6 bases and J 3 bases; bases outside gene matches: 5. CDR3 residues: CASRAQGFYEQYF. The CDR3 DNA reads TGTGCCAGCAGGGCACAGGGGTTCTACGAGCAGTACTTC.